This T cell receptor beta chain derives from a study of T cell repertoires in cytomegalovirus infection. In the study overall: Evidence of both CMV infection and a matching HLA type came from public TCR beta signatures.

Study results and limitations: In two of eight donors, the top clonotype was HLA-C-restricted CMV-specific. Summed frequency of shared TCR beta families picked out CMV carriers who also had the relevant HLA.

A few counts support this clonotype. Its antigen is still unknown. Germline V lookup: CDR1 MNHEY, CDR2 SMNVEV (reference sequence). The CDR3 contains 16 residues. The V gene lost 6 bases and the J gene lost 4 bases, with 19 bases spanning the gap. MiXCR, run by TCRdb on the reads, gives a single entry per CDR3 protein. This sample carries around 740,000 distinct CDR3 sequences, about 40% of them seen once, and the ten largest clones take 2.8%. The V gene is TRBV27, the J gene TRBJ1-5; possible D gene TRBD1, 5 bases. The source is a human donor in good health (CMV status not recorded). Some clones in this sample may be carry-over from other donors' samples. The specimen sequenced was PBMCs. The DNA for the CDR3 is TGTGCCAGCAGGTCCGGGGGGGGTACCTATAATCAGCCCCAGCATTTT. Its translation: CASRSGGGTYNQPQHF.